Listed below are T cell receptor beta chains from one sample, sequenced in a study of blood T cell repertoires in COVID-19. The protocol was immunoSEQ multiplex PCR, while the TCRdb copy is restricted to in-frame clones and leaves out a portion. The table shows tens of thousands of clones, with about three quarters occurring only once. Sequencing used peripheral blood. The receptors here all came from an older man with acute or convalescent COVID-19. Each CDR3 is given with its conserved first and last residue. A D gene is named only where the DNA matches it firmly.

TRBV7-7	TRBD1	TRBJ2-3	CASSLTGGSTDTQYF	TGTGCTAGCAGCTTAACAGGGGGCAGCACAGATACGCAGTATTTT
TRBV14	TRBD2	TRBJ2-7	CASSLSGALNEQYF	TGTGCCAGCAGCTTGAGCGGGGCACTGAACGAGCAGTACTTC
TRBV2	.	TRBJ2-7	CASTGSSSYEQYF	TGTGCCAGCACTGGGAGTAGCTCCTACGAGCAGTACTTC
TRBV28	TRBD2	TRBJ2-3	CASIDRGGGDTQYF	TGTGCCAGCATCGACCGGGGGGGAGGAGATACGCAGTATTTT
TRBV25-1	.	TRBJ2-7	CASSRGSEQYF	TGTGCCAGCAGCAGGGGAAGCGAGCAGTACTTC
TRBV18	.	TRBJ1-1	CASSPMAIAQMNTEAFF	TGTGCCAGCTCACCAATGGCGATCGCACAGATGAACACTGAAGCTTTCTTT
TRBV7-9	.	TRBJ1-1	CASSSPGGGAFF	TGTGCCAGCAGCTCCCCGGGGGGGGGAGCTTTCTTT
TRBV2	TRBD2	TRBJ2-2	CASSGGGVSPGELFF	TGTGCCAGCAGTGGGGGAGGGGTGAGCCCCGGGGAGCTGTTTTTT
TRBV2	.	TRBJ2-7	CASSEQQGFPYEQYF	TGTGCCAGCAGCGAACAACAGGGATTTCCCTACGAGCAGTACTTC
TRBV19	TRBD1	TRBJ1-2	CASSIVGQGLDGYTF	TGTGCCAGTAGTATAGTGGGACAGGGCTTGGATGGCTACACCTTC